These 3 T cell receptor beta chains came from one sample sequenced in a study of cytomegalovirus exposure and HLA in healthy donors. The PCR had 60 Vbeta and 13 Jbeta primers. The table came from immunoSEQ multiplex PCR; TCRdb's copy has only in-frame clones and leaves some out. The sample records more than 110,000 clones, roughly 76% being singletons. Sequenced sample: PBMCs. These receptors all stem from a man between 18 and 35 years old in good health and CMV-seronegative.

The chain links TRBV19 to TRBJ1-1; 7 bases match TRBD1. J lost 1 base, V lost 3 bases, and 2 bases had no gene match. CDR3 length: 14 residues. Germline CDR1 reads LNHDA; CDR2 reads SQIVND (reference sequence). The CDR3 region has the DNA TGTGCCAGTAGTATTAGGGGGCCGAACACTGAAGCTTTCTTT. Protein sequence: CASSIRGPNTEAFF. The whole variable domain, remainder taken from reference TRBV19 and TRBJ1-1, is DGGITQSPKYLFRKEGQNVTLSCEQNLNHDAMYWYRQDPGQGLRLIYYSQIVNDFQKGDIAEGYSVSREKKESFPLTVTSAQKNPTAFYLCASSIRGPNTEAFFGQGTRLTVV.

V and J are TRBV25-1 and TRBJ2-3; 10 bases map to TRBD2. V trimming: 5 bases; J trimming: 2 bases; junction bases outside the gene matches: 7. The CDR3 runs to 16 residues. Germline CDR1 MGHDK, CDR2 SYGVNS. CDR3 nucleotides: TGTGCCAGCAGTCCTCCGACTAGCGGGTCCACAGATACGCAGTATTTT. Translated, it gives CASSPPTSGSTDTQYF. The entire variable domain, with the rest obtained from reference TRBV25-1 and TRBJ2-3, is as follows: EADIYQTPRYLVIGTGKKITLECSQTMGHDKMYWYQQDPGMELHLIHYSYGVNSTEKGDLSSESTVSRIRTEHFPLTLESARPSHTSQYLCASSPPTSGSTDTQYFGPGTRLTVL.

V gene TRBV11-2 combines with J gene TRBJ2-1; a possible D gene is TRBD2 (7 bases). The CDR3 totals 17 residues. Trimming cost V 5 bases and J 5 bases, with 22 bases left between them. Germline lookup yields CDR1 SGHAT and CDR2 FQNNGV. The DNA for the CDR3 is TGTGCCAGCAGCCTCAGGGGTGCGGGAGTAGGAGACAATGAGCAGTTCTTC. Its protein is CASSLRGAGVGDNEQFF.